Each of the 15 T cell receptor beta chains below was sequenced from the same sample in a study of shared clonotypes between healthy human individuals. The repertoire was sequenced with immunoSEQ multiplex PCR; TCRdb's copy has only in-frame clones and lacks some. The sample has some 630,000 clones, approximately 96% seen once. Naive CD8 populations comprised CD45RO-negative cells positively selected for CCR7, excluding terminally differentiated effector memory CD45RA+ cells. Specimen: naive CD8+ T cells sorted from blood. The receptors shown here come from a woman aged 25-40 years in good health.

The chain recombines TRBV7-9 with TRBJ2-1, with 7 bases matching TRBD2. Germline values: CDR1 SEHNR, CDR2 FQNEAQ (reference sequence). V shed 2 bases, J shed 2 bases, and the junction held 3 bases outside the gene matches. The CDR3 has 15 residues. The CDR3 DNA reads as TGTGCCAGCAGCTTATCGGGAGGACCCTACAATGAGCAGTTCTTC. Protein product: CASSLSGGPYNEQFF.

This clone showed up just once. The chain carries TRBV25-1 and TRBJ2-5; 7 bases fit TRBD2. The J call is in doubt because the DNA end fits TRBJ2-7 better. This CDR3 is 15 amino acids long. Germline CDR1 and CDR2: MGHDK and SYGVNS. The CDR3: CASSEWVGGDYEQYF. In DNA, the CDR3 is TGTGCCAGCAGTGAATGGGTGGGAGGGGACTACGAGCAGTACTTC.

J is TRBJ2-1 and V is TRBV4-1, with D perhaps matching TRBD2 (6 bases). Trimming left V 9 bases short and J 4 bases short, with 13 bases between. The germline gives CDR1 MGHRA, CDR2 YSYEKL. CDR3 length equals 13 residues. CDR3 nucleotide sequence: TGCGCCAGTAGGGAGGCAGGGTACAATGAGCAGTTCTTC. Amino acid sequence: CASREAGYNEQFF.

V and J are TRBV6-1 and TRBJ2-7, with D unresolved. The CDR3 is made up of 13 amino acids. The V end lost 1 base, the J end lost 4 bases, and 8 bases lay between the germline ends. Germline values: CDR1 MNHNS, CDR2 SASEGT. CDR3 residues: CASSEGRSYEQYF. The CDR3 DNA reads TGTGCCAGCAGTGAAGGTCGGAGTTACGAGCAGTACTTC.

This clone appeared once. This chain links TRBV13 with TRBJ2-7; 7 nucleotides agree with TRBD1. The V segment lost 5 bases and the J segment 5 bases; nucleotides outside the gene matches: 6. The CDR3 length is 13 residues. Germline loops: CDR1 PRHDT, CDR2 FYEKMQ (reference sequence). CDR3 sequence: CASSTQGVNEQYF. The CDR3 region has the DNA TGTGCCAGCAGCACCCAGGGGGTGAACGAGCAGTACTTC.

A remark on this clone: Other DNA sequences in the same sample also yield this CDR3. The genes are TRBV29-1 and TRBJ1-2; D is undetermined. The germline CDR1 and CDR2 sequences are SQVTM and ANQGSEA. Trimming shortened V by 3 bases and J by 2 bases, and 4 bases separated the two germline ends. The length of the CDR3 is 11 residues. The CDR3 sequence: CSVEDNYGYTF. CDR3 DNA sequence: TGCAGCGTTGAGGACAACTATGGCTACACCTTC.

The V and J genes are TRBV6-6 and TRBJ2-7; perhaps TRBD2 as D (6 bases). CDR3 length equals 13 residues. Germline assignment: CDR1 MNHNY and CDR2 SVGAGI (reference sequence). Trimming pared 0 bases from V and 3 bases from J, leaving 6 bases between. The DNA for the CDR3 is TGTGCCAGCAGTTACTCGGAGGGCTACGAGCAGTACTTC. Translating it yields CASSYSEGYEQYF.

J is TRBJ1-2 and V is TRBV28; D possibly corresponds to TRBD1 (5 bases). The CDR3 contains 14 residues. CDR1 MDHEN and CDR2 SYDVKM come from the germline V gene. Trimming stripped 5 bases from V and 4 bases from J, with 14 bases between. The DNA of the CDR3 is TGTGCCAGCAGTCCTTACAGGACGGCCTATGGCTACACCTTC. Its protein product is CASSPYRTAYGYTF.

The chain employs TRBV7-2 and TRBJ2-7, with TRBD2 matching over 15 bases. CDR3 length: 15 residues. The ends lost 8 bases at V and 3 bases at J; junction bases unmatched: 5. Per the germline V gene, CDR1 is SGHTA and CDR2 is FQGNSA. The CDR3 region is CASVSGLAGGYEQYF. CDR3 coding DNA: TGTGCCAGCGTTTCGGGACTAGCGGGGGGCTACGAGCAGTACTTC.

The chain joins TRBV18 to TRBJ1-4; D is unresolved. V lost 0 bases to trimming and J lost 0 bases, with 14 bases between them. The germline CDR1 and CDR2 sequences are KGHSH and LQKENI. The CDR3 spans 18 residues. CDR3 DNA: TGTGCCAGCTCACCACCAAGAGTCGGTAGCCCAACTAATGAAAAACTGTTTTTT. This encodes CASSPPRVGSPTNEKLFF.

This clone appeared a few times. The chain combines TRBV5-4 with TRBJ1-1, with TRBD1 identical over 8 bases. This CDR3 spans 13 amino acids. The V segment lost 4 bases and the J segment 5 bases; nucleotides outside the gene matches: 4. Germline loops: CDR1 SGHNT, CDR2 YYREEE (reference sequence). CDR3 nucleotides: TGTGCCAGCAGCCTCAGGGGGCGGACTGAAGCTTTCTTT. As protein: CASSLRGRTEAFF.

As concerns this clone: The same CDR3 arises from other DNA sequences in this sample as well. V gene TRBV9 combines with J gene TRBJ1-1, with D perhaps matching TRBD1 (5 bases). The CDR3 totals 14 residues. Germline-derived CDR1 and CDR2 are SGDLS and YYNGEE. The V end was cut by 0 bases, the J end by 1 base, with 7 bases between. CDR3 DNA: TGTGCCAGCAGCGTAGGGGGGAAGAACACTGAAGCTTTCTTT. Translating gives CASSVGGKNTEAFF.

V gene TRBV5-5 combines with J gene TRBJ1-1; a weak D match, TRBD1 (5 bases). Germline CDR1 SGHKS, CDR2 YYEKEE (reference sequence). Trimming took 0 bases from V and 0 from J, leaving 15 bases between them. This CDR3 is 17 amino acids long. CDR3 DNA: TGTGCCAGCAGCTTGGGGATTGGGGGGACGATGAACACTGAAGCTTTCTTT. Protein product: CASSLGIGGTMNTEAFF.

The chain combines TRBV5-8 with TRBJ1-1, with D unresolved. V shed 4 bases and J shed 0 bases, with 7 bases lying between them. The germline gives CDR1 SGHTS, CDR2 YDEGEE. This CDR3 region has 13 residues. DNA of the CDR3: TGTGCCAGCAGCAGGGATATGAACACTGAAGCTTTCTTT. Protein product: CASSRDMNTEAFF.

The chain employs TRBV21-1 and TRBJ2-4. TRBV21-1 is labeled a pseudogene. The CDR3 loop spans 14 amino acids. Here the CDR3 DNA reads TGTGCCAGCAGCAAAGGGGGTTTCAAAAACATTCAGTACTTC. Encoded protein: CASSKGGFKNIQYF.